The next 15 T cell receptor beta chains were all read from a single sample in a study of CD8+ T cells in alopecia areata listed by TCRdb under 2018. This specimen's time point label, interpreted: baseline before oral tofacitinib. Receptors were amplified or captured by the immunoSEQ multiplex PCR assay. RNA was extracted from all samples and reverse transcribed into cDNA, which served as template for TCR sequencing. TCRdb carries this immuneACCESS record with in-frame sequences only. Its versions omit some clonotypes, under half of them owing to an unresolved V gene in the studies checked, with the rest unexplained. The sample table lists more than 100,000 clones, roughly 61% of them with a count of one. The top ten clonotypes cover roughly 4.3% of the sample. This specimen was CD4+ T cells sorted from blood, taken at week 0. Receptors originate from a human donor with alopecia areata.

CDR3 sequence reads: CAISESLGRETQYF. The CDR3 DNA sequence: TGTGCCATCAGTGAGTCTCTAGGGCGAGAGACCCAGTACTTC. The rearrangement links TRBV10-3 to TRBJ2-5; the D is unclear. The ends were cut back, 0 bases at V and 4 bases at J, with 9 bases in the middle. This CDR3 spans 14 amino acids. Germline CDR1 reads ENHRY; CDR2 reads SYGVKD.

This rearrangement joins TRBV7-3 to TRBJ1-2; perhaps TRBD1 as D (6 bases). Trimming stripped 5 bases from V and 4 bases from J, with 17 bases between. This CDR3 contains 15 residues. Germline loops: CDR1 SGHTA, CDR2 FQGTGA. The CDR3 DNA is TGTGCCAGCAGCCCCAAGGGGGGATCCCCCTATGGCTACACCTTC. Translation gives CASSPKGGSPYGYTF.

CDR3 in DNA: TGTGCCAGCAGCTCCGAAGGGCGCCGGGGGACCAACTACGAGCAGTACTTC. Amino acid sequence: CASSSEGRRGTNYEQYF. The chain has TRBV5-6 and TRBJ2-7; D may be TRBD2 (6 bases). The germline gives CDR1 SGHDT, CDR2 YYEEEE. CDR3 size: 17 residues. Trimming left V 3 bases short and J 3 bases short, with 22 bases between. The variable domain in full, with the rest retrieved from reference TRBV5-6 and TRBJ2-7, is DAGVTQSPTHLIKTRGQQVTLRCSPKSGHDTVSWYQQALGQGPQFIFQYYEEEERQRGNFPDRFSGHQFPNYSSELNVNALLLGDSALYLCASSSEGRRGTNYEQYFGPGTRLTVT.

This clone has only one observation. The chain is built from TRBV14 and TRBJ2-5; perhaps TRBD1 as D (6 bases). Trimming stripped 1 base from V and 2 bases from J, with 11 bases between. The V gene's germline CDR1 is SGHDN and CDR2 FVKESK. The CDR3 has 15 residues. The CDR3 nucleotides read TGTGCCAGCAGCCAAGCACCGACAGGACAAGAGACCCAGTACTTC. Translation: CASSQAPTGQETQYF. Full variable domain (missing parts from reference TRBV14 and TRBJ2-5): EAGVTQFPSHSVIEKGQTVTLRCDPISGHDNLYWYRRVMGKEIKFLLHFVKESKQDESGMPNNRFLAERTGGTYSTLKVQPAELEDSGVYFCASSQAPTGQETQYFGPGTRLLVL.

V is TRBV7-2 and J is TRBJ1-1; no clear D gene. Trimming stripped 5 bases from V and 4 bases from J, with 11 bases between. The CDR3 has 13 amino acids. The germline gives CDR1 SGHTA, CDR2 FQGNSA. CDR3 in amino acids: CASSVNVATEAFF. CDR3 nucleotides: TGTGCCAGCAGCGTCAACGTAGCCACTGAAGCTTTCTTT. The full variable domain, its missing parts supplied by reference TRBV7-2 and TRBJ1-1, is GAGVSQSPSNKVTEKGKDVELRCDPISGHTALYWYRQSLGQGLEFLIYFQGNSAPDKSGLPSDRFSAERTGGSVSTLTIQRTQQEDSAVYLCASSVNVATEAFFGQGTRLTVV.

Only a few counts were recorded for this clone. Here the CDR3 reads CASSPGAGTSGDNEQFF. The CDR3 region has the DNA TGTGCCAGCAGCCCGGGGGCCGGGACTAGCGGGGACAATGAGCAGTTCTTC. This chain uses TRBV11-3 with TRBJ2-1; 13 nucleotides line up with TRBD2. Germline V gives CDR1 SGHNT, CDR2 YENEEA. This CDR3 is built from 17 residues. The junction had 9 bases not matched to a gene; V was cut back by 5 bases and J by 5 bases.

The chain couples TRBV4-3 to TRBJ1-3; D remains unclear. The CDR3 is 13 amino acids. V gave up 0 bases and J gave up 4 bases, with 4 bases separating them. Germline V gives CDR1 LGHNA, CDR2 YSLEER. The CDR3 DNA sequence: TGCGCCAGCAGCCAAGACTCCGGAAACACCATATATTTT. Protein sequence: CASSQDSGNTIYF.

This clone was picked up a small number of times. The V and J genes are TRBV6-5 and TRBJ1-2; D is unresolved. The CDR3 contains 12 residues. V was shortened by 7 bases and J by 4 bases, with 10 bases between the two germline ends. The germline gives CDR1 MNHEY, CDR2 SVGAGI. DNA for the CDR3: TGTGCCAGCACCACCCTAGGCTATGGCTACACCTTC. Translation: CASTTLGYGYTF.

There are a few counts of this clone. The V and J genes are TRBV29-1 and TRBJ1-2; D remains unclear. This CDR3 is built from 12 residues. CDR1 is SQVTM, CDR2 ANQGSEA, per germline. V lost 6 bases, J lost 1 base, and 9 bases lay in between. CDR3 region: CSVVGSNYGYTF. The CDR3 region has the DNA TGCAGCGTCGTCGGGAGTAACTATGGCTACACCTTC.

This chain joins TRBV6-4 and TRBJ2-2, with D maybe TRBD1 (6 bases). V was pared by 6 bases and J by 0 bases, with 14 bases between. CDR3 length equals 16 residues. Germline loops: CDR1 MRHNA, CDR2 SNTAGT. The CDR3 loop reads CASRNNRASNTGELFF. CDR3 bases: TGTGCCAGCAGAAACAACAGGGCCTCGAACACCGGGGAGCTGTTTTTT.

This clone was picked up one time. The CDR3 protein is CASRTTGDVDTEAFF. DNA for the CDR3: TGTGCCAGTAGAACGACAGGGGACGTGGACACTGAAGCTTTCTTT. This chain joins TRBV19 and TRBJ1-1, with 8 bases that match TRBD1. This CDR3 spans 15 amino acids. The V and J ends lost 6 bases and 3 bases, in that order; junction bases with no gene match: 9. Looked up from germline, CDR1 is LNHDA and CDR2 is SQIVND (reference sequence).

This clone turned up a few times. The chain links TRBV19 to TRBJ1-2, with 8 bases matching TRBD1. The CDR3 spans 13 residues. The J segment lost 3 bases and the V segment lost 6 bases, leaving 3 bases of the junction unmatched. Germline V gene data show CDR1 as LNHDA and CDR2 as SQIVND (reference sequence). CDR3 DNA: TGTGCCAGTAGCACAGGGGGGGACTATGGCTACACCTTC. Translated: CASSTGGDYGYTF.

The chain's CDR3 is CASTGTGELFF. As DNA, the CDR3 is TGTGCCAGCACAGGGACCGGGGAGCTGTTTTTT. The chain is built from TRBV9 and TRBJ2-2; TRBD1 is a possible D gene (5 bases). The germline CDR1 and CDR2 sequences are SGDLS and YYNGEE. The CDR3 sequence is 11 residues long. V was cut by 6 bases and J by 5 bases, with 5 bases left in between. The full variable domain, with the rest looked up from reference TRBV9 and TRBJ2-2, is DSGVTQTPKHLITATGQRVTLRCSPRSGDLSVYWYQQSLDQGLQFLIQYYNGEERAKGNILERFSAQQFPDLHSELNLSSLELGDSALYFCASTGTGELFFGEGSRLTVL.

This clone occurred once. The CDR3 spells CATRVGLGSVEQYF. Written as DNA, the CDR3 is TGTGCCACCCGCGTGGGTTTAGGCTCCGTCGAGCAGTACTTC. This chain joins TRBV19 and TRBJ2-7; D gene unclear. Germline V gene sequence: CDR1 LNHDA, CDR2 SQIVND (reference sequence). The CDR3 spans 14 residues. The germline V and J ends were trimmed by 10 bases and 6 bases, with 22 bases remaining between them.

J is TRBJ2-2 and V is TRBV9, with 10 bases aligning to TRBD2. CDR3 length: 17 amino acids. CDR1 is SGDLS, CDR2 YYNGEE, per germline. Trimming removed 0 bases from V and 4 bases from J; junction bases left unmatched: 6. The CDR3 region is CASSVELAGDATGELFF. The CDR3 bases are TGTGCCAGCAGCGTAGAGCTAGCGGGAGATGCCACCGGGGAGCTGTTTTTT.